This TCR beta chain was sequenced during a study of post-analysis software for immune sequencing data. On the study more broadly: Progressive-relapsing, secondary progressive and relapsing-remitting multiple sclerosis were among the disease courses included.

Unique molecular identifiers were present in the TCR beta cDNA libraries. Input amounts of 1 to 10 million T cells were used. These gave 500,000 or so cDNA molecules, so each molecule approximated one T cell. TCRdb re-called the PCR reads with MiXCR, one entry per CDR3 protein. The sample includes 750,000 to 900,000 distinct CDR3 sequences, around 42% of them seen just once. The CDR3 contains 10 residues. Trimming shortened V by 5 bases and J by 7 bases, and 2 bases separated the two germline ends. Germline V gene data show CDR1 as SEHNR and CDR2 as FQNEAQ (reference sequence). Study results and caveats: Patients used five TRBV segments, including TRBV5-6, TRBV5-1 and TRBV20-1, more often than controls. Samples prepared in the same batch strongly co-clustered by F measure. Normalized Chao1 diversity was significantly reduced in patients versus controls.

This clonotype was detected only once. Its target is not known. This clonotype originated in a girl aged 10-17 years with multiple sclerosis. The chain is built from TRBV7-9 and TRBJ1-4; D remains ambiguous. Source material: blood. In DNA, the CDR3 is TGTGCCAGCAGCGGTGAAAAACTGTTTTTT. Translation: CASSGEKLFF.